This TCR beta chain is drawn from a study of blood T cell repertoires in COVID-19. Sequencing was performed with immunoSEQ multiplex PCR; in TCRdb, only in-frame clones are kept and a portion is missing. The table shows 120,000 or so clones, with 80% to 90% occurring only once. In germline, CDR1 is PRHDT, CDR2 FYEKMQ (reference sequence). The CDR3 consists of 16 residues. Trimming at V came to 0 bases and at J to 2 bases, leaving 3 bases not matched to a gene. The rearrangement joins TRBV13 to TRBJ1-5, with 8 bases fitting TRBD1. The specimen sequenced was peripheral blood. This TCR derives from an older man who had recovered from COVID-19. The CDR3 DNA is TGTGCCAGCAGCTTAGGGCCGGGACAGGGCAATCAGCCCCAGCATTTT. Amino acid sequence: CASSLGPGQGNQPQHF.